This TCR beta chain was observed in a study of shared clonotypes between healthy human individuals (dated by TCRdb to between 2020 and 2021). About the study as a whole: The cohort comprised a couple of women and three men aged 18 to 49 years. Between about 0.94 and 8.9 billion PBMCs per donor were obtained by leukapheresis. To estimate repertoire size and how much clonotype sharing occurs between individuals, the study deeply sequenced the blood TCR repertoires of 4 to 6 healthy adults. For each donor, CD4 naive and CD4 memory were each given three plates, CD8 naive was given two plates, and CD8 memory was given one plate. Libraries were prepared and TCR repertoires were sequenced by different laboratories using diverse techniques, in order to increase sequencing depth and limit assay-specific biases. Beyond this particular receptor, the publication reports: Even with the large sequencing depth, rarefaction of the sorted-subset datasets indicated that sequencing was incomplete. Clonotypes shared by all four sorted-subset donors showed higher generation probabilities than non-shared clonotypes. Sampling was restricted to blood, and TCR repertoires in tissues likely differ from the TCR repertoires found in blood. Pairwise subsampling led to the expectation that sequencing depth would affect the degree of clonotype sharing among donors. The small number of donors limited the genetic and exposure-history diversity represented. Larger estimated clonotype richness was generally found for naive subsets than for memory subsets. Across four donors, roughly 5% of naive CD4, approximately 3.6% of naive CD8, about 2% of memory CD4, and over 0.35% of memory CD8 clonotypes were shared.

Healthy HIV-negative adults with no recently reported acute infections or vaccinations were included as donors. Only Caucasian adults living in Nashville, Tennessee, USA were represented among the donors. Magnetic negative selection was used to enrich CD4+ T cells, after which naive cells were positively selected on CD45RA and the negative fraction became the memory subset. After blood collection by leukapheresis, PBMCs were isolated using Ficoll-Histopaque density gradient centrifugation and then cryopreserved in the vapor phase of liquid nitrogen. Analytical flow cytometry was used to check the purity and quantity of every magnetically sorted T cell population. Each sorted fraction had its genomic DNA isolated and then quantified by UV absorbance on a Nanodrop 2000c. TCR CDR3 regions were amplified from genomic DNA by multiplex PCR using the deep immunoSEQ assay. Extracted genomic DNA from each cell subset was distributed evenly across all wells of several immunoSEQ 96-well plates, and each plate was treated as a replicate. For sorted subsets, approximately 190 ng of genomic DNA, equivalent to 25,000 to 35,000 T cell genomes, went into each replicate PCR. Purified libraries were quantified with a Qubit 3.0 fluorometer, sized on a Bioanalyzer 2100, and re-quantified with the KAPA Library Quantification kit. Every immunoSEQ 96-well plate was sequenced on a separate single-read 150-cycle Illumina NextSeq 550 flow cell. On the authors' methods: The immunoSEQ output contained only junctional sequences without quality scores, so filtering could not match that applied to full-length reads. To assign V/J genes and CDR3, sequences were annotated against IMGT germline references using PyIR, a Python wrapper for IgBLAST v1.9. Any read was removed if the V/J assignment was weak (E-value above 1e-6), the CDR3 was missing, or the read contained stop codons, out-of-frame junctions, or ambiguous translated residues. A V3J clonotype was defined by an identical inferred V gene, J gene, and CDR3 amino acid sequence. To compute the percentage overlap between repertoires, the number of shared unique clonotypes was divided by the size of the smaller repertoire. Repertoire richness was assessed with RTK rarefaction, the Chao1 estimator, and Recon v2.1 estimates of unobserved clonotypes. For all TCRbeta clonotypes obtained by the gDNA method from several donors, generation probabilities were computed with OLGA. Entries here come from immuneACCESS through TCRdb and include only in-frame sequences with V and J called. Some clones fail to appear in such tables; in the studies checked, an unresolved V gene covers under half of the shortfall, and the cause of the remainder is unknown. The V and J calls and the clone size are those of that table, but D and trimming were determined from the DNA. This sample is represented by 950,000 to 1,300,000 clones; about 75% of them were singletons. Together, the top ten hold about 1.4% of the sample.

This clone was found a few times. Its specific antigen is unknown. No base quality information exists; no much larger clone differs at one position. The sequence was collected from a young man in good health. Sequencing was performed on memory CD4+ T cells sorted from blood. What this sample's cell subset or site label stands for: CD45RA-negative fraction.

The DNA sequence is TGTGCCTGGAGTGTGACCGAGTTCTCCACAGATACGCAGTATTTT. Translated, this gives CAWSVTEFSTDTQYF. The sequence is built from TRBV30 and TRBJ2-3, with the D gene not clear enough to name. There are 15 amino acids in the CDR3, from cysteine to phenylalanine inclusive. Left in the record is the CDR3 DNA by itself, 45 bases read in frame from the first base. From a lookup of the germline V gene (reference sequence), CDR1 and CDR2 are GTSNPN and SVGIG. Relative to germline, V is 0 bases shorter and J is 2 bases shorter, with 12 bases between their ends.